This T cell receptor (beta chain) was recorded in a study of CD8 T cells in Susac syndrome. An amount of RNA that ranged from roughly 0.5 to 1 ug was reverse transcribed with random hexamers. A multiplex approach, immunoSEQ multiplex PCR, amplified TCR beta CDR3 across 54 Vbeta and 13 Jbeta. One entry per CDR3 protein results from TCRdb running MiXCR on the immunoSEQ multiplex PCR reads. Of some 240,000 distinct CDR3 sequences listed, around 96% were seen once; the top ten hold 0.095% to 0.12%. The TEMRA cells underwent FACS enrichment, while the CD8+ and CD4+ T cells underwent negative isolation. This sequence originates from a human donor with Susac syndrome. Source material: CD4+ T cells from PBMCs.

The CDR3 DNA reads TGTGCCAGCAGTTGGGGAGGGGGTAACCAAGAGACCCAGTACTTC. Residues: CASSWGGGNQETQYF. The chain employs TRBV27 and TRBJ2-5, with D maybe TRBD2 (7 bases). Between the trimmed V and J ends, which lost 4 bases and 0 bases, there was a span of 12 bases. This CDR3 is built from 15 residues. Per the germline V gene, CDR1 is MNHEY and CDR2 is SMNVEV (reference sequence).